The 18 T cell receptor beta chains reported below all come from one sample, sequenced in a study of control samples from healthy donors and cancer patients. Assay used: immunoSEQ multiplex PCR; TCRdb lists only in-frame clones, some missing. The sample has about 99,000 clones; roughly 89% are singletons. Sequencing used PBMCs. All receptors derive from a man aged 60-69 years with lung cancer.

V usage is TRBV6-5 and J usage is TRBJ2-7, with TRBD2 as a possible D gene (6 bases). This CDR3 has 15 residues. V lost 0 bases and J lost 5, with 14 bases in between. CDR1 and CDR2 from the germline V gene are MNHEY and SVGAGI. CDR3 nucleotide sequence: TGTGCCAGCAGTTACTCGGGGAGGTCTCACGACGAGCAGTACTTC. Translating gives CASSYSGRSHDEQYF.

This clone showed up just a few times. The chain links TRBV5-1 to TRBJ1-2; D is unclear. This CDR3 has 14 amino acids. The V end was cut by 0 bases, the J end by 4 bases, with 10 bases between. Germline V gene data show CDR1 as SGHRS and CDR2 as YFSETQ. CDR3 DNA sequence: TGCGCCAGCAGCTTGGAGGCAGACTCCTATGGCTACACCTTC. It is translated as CASSLEADSYGYTF.

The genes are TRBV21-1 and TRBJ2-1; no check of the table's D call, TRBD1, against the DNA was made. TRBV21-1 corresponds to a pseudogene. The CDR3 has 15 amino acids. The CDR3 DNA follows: TGTGCCAGCAGCGCTCGCACCCCCGGACATGATGAGCAGTTCTTC. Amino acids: CASSARTPGHDEQFF.

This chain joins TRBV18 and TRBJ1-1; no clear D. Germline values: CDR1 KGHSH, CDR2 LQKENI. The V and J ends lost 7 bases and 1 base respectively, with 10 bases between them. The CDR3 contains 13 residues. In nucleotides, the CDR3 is TGTGCCAGCTTATCATCGGGGAACACTGAAGCTTTCTTT. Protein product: CASLSSGNTEAFF. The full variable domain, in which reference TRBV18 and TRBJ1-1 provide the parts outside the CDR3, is NAGVMQNPRHLVRRRGQEARLRCSPMKGHSHVYWYRQLPEEGLKFMVYLQKENIIDESGMPKERFSAEFPKEGPSILRIQQVVRGDSAAYFCASLSSGNTEAFFGQGTRLTVV.

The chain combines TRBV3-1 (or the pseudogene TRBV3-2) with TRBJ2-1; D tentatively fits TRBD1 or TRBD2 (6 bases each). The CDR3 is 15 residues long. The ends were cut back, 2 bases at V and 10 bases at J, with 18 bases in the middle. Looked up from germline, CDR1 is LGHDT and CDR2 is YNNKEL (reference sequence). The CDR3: CASSQLSTGTLEQFF. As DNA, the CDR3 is TGTGCCAGCAGCCAACTTTCTACAGGGACTTTGGAGCAGTTCTTC.

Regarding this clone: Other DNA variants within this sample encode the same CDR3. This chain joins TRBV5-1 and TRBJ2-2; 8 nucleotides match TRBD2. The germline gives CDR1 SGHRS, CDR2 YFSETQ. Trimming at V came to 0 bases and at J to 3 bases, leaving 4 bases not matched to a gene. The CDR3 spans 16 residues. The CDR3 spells CASSLAVLADTGELFF. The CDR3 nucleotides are TGCGCCAGCAGCTTGGCTGTACTAGCGGACACCGGGGAGCTGTTTTTT.

CDR3 in amino acids: CSVSMGRTNTEAFF. The CDR3 bases are TGCAGCGTTAGTATGGGGAGAACGAACACTGAAGCTTTCTTT. This rearrangement joins TRBV29-1 to TRBJ1-1; unclear D gene. CDR1 and CDR2 (germline): SQVTM, ANQGSEA. V was pared by 5 bases and J by 1 base, with 14 bases between. The CDR3 sequence is 14 residues long.

The CDR3, as DNA: TGCGCCAGCAGCTTGGCAGTATACGATTCACCCCTCCACTTT. Its translation is CASSLAVYDSPLHF. The chain couples TRBV5-1 to TRBJ1-6; D gene uncertain. Germline-derived CDR1 and CDR2 are SGHRS and YFSETQ. Trimming stripped 0 bases from V and 8 bases from J, with 9 bases between. The CDR3 loop spans 14 amino acids.

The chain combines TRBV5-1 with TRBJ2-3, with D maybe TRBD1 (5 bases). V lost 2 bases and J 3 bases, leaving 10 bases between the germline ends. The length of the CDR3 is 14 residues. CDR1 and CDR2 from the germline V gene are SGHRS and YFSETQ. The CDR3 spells CASSLGETTDTQYF. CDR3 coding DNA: TGCGCCAGCAGCTTAGGGGAAACGACAGATACGCAGTATTTT.

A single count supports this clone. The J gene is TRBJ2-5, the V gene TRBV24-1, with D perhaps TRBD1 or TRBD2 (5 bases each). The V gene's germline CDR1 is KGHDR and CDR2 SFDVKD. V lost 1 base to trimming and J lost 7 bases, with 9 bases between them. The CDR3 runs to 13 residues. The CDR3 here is CATSDFSGGTQYF. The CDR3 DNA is TGTGCCACCAGTGATTTTAGTGGGGGGACCCAGTACTTC.

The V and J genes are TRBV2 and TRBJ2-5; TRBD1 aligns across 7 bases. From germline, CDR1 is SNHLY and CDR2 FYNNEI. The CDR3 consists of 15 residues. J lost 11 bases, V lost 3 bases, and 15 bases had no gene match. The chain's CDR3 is CASSDHEGAYTTQYF. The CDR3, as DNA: TGTGCCAGCAGTGATCACGAGGGGGCCTATACAACTCAGTACTTC.

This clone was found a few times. CDR3 sequence (DNA): TGTGCCAGCAGCTTAGATGGTCGGACAGGGGATGAAAAACTGTTTTTT. Protein sequence: CASSLDGRTGDEKLFF. V usage is TRBV11-3 and J usage is TRBJ1-4; 9 nucleotides line up with TRBD1. CDR1 is SGHNT and CDR2 is YENEEA in the germline V gene. CDR3 length equals 16 residues. V was pared by 0 bases and J by 6 bases, with 5 bases of the junction left unmatched.

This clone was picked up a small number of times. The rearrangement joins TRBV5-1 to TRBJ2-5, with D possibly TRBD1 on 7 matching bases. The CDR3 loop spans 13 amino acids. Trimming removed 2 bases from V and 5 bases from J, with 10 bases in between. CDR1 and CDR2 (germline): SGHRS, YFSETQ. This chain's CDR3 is CASSLSGGETQYF. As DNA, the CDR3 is TGCGCCAGCAGCTTATCAGGGGGGGAGACCCAGTACTTC.

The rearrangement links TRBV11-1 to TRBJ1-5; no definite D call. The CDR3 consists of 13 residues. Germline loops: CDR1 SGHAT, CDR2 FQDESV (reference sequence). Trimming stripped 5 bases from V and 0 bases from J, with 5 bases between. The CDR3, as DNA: TGTGCCAGCAGCCGAGATAGCAATCAGCCCCAGCATTTT. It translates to CASSRDSNQPQHF.

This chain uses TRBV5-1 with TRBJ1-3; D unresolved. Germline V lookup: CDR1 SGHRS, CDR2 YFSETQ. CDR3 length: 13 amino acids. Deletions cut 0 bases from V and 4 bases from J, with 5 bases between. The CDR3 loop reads CASSLERGNTIYF. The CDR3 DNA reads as TGCGCCAGCAGCTTGGAAAGAGGAAACACCATATATTTT.

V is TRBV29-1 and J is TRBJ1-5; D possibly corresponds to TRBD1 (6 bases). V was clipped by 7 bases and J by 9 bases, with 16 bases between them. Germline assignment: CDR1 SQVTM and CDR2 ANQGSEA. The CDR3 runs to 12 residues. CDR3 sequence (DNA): TGCAGCGCTGGGGACACGGGACGGCCCCAGCATTTT. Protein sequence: CSAGDTGRPQHF. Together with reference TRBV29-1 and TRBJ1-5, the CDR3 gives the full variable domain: SAVISQKPSRDICQRGTSLTIQCQVDSQVTMMFWYRQQPGQSLTLIATANQGSEATYESGFVIDKFPISRPNLTFSTLTVSNMSPEDSSIYLCSAGDTGRPQHFGDGTRLSIL.

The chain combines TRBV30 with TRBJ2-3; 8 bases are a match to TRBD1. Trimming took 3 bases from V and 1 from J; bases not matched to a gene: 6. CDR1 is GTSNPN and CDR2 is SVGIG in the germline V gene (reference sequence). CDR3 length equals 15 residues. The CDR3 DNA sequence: TGTGCCTGGAGGCCCTCGGGACAGGGCACAGATACGCAGTATTTT. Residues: CAWRPSGQGTDTQYF.

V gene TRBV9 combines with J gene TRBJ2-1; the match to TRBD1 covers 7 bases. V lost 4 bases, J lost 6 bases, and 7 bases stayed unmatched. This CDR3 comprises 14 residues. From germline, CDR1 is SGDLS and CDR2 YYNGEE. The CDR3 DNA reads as TGTGCCAGCAGCACCCGAGGGGACAGCAATGAGCAGTTCTTC. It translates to CASSTRGDSNEQFF.